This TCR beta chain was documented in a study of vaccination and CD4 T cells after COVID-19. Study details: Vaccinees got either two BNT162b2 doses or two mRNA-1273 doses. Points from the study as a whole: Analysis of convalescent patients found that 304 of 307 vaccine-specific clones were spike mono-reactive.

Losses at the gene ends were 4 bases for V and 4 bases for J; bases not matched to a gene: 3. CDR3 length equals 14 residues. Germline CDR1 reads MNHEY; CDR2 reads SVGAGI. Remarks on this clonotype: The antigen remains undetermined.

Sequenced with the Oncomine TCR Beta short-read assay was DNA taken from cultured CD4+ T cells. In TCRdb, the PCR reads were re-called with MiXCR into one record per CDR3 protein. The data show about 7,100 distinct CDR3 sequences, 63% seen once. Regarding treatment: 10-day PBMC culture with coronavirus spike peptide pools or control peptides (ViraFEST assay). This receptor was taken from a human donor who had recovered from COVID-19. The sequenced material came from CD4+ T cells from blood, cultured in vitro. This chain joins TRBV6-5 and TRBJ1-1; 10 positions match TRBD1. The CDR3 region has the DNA TGTGCCAGCAGTTCGGGACAGGGGAGCACTGAAGCTTTCTTT. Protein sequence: CASSSGQGSTEAFF.